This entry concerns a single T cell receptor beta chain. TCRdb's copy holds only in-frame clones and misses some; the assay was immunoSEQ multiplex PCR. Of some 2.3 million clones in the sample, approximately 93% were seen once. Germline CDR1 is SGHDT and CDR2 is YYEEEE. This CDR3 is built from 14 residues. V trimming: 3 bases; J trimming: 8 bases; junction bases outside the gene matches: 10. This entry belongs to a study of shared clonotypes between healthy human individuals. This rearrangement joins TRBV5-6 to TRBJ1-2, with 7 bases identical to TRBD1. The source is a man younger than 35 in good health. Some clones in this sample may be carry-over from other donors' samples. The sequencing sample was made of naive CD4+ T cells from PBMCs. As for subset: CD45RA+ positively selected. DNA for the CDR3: TGTGCCAGCAGCTCGGGACAGATTAACGGGGGCTACACCTTC. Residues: CASSSGQINGGYTF.